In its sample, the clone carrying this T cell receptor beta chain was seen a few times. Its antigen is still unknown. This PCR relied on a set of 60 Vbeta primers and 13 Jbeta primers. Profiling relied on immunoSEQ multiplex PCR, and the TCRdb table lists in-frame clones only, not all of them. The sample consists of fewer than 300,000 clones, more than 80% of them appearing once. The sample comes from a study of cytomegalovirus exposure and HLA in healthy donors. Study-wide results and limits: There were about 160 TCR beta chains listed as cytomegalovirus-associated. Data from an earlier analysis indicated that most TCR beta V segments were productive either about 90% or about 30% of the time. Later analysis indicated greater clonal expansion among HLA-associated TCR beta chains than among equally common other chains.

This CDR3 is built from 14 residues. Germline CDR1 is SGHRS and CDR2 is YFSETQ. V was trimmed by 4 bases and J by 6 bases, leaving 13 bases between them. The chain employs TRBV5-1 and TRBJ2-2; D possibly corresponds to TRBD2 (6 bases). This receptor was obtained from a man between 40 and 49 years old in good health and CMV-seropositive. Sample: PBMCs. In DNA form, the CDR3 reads TGCGCCAGCAGCCCGGGGGTTCTGGCCGGGGAGCTGTTTTTT. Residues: CASSPGVLAGELFF.